This TCR beta chain was documented in a study of graft-versus-host responses after intestinal transplantation. Looking at the study overall: Induction using anti-thymocyte globulin, followed by tacrolimus and steroids for roughly 3 years, was given to all recipients.

The CDR3 loop spans 14 amino acids. Study-wide findings and caveats: Recipient marrow showed GvH clones, some seen first in ileum or blood.

This clone appeared once. As yet, its antigen is unknown. Repertoires were generated with immunoSEQ multiplex PCR, while TCRdb's copy carries only in-frame clones and drops some. The sample shows tens of thousands of clones, 90% to 95% of them seen only once. The gene calls are TRBV21-1 and TRBJ2-7; the listed D gene, TRBD1, was not tested against the DNA. TRBV21-1 is termed a pseudogene. The input for sequencing was unstimulated CD8+ T cells sorted from spleen or lymph node cells, taken before transplant. The source is a human donor who was the organ donor for an intestinal transplant. The CDR3 loop reads CASSTRDSSYGQYF. In nucleotides, the CDR3 is TGTGCCAGCAGCACCCGGGACAGCTCCTACGGGCAGTACTTC.